The present TCR beta chain was sequenced within a study of brain metastases from non-small cell lung cancer (dated by TCRdb to about 2019). For the study in its entirety: The immune microenvironment of paired resected primary tumors and brain metastases from non-small-cell lung cancer patients was profiled.

Receptors were amplified or captured by the immunoSEQ multiplex PCR assay. Sequencing of the T-cell receptor beta chain repertoire was carried out together with a 770-gene immune expression panel. TCRdb took over this immuneACCESS table, retaining in-frame rearrangements with V and J assigned. Such tables are incomplete; in checked studies, under half of the missing clones stem from an unresolved V gene, and the remainder is unexplained. The table for this sample lists just over 1,000 clones; around 85% of them were counted only once. The ten largest clones take up more than 13% of the sample. The cohort comprised 30 to 45 patients with surgically resected non-small-cell lung cancer who had both primary tumor and brain metastasis specimens. Tumor specimens were archival formalin-fixed, paraffin-embedded tissues. Trimming leaves V shorter by 0 bases and J shorter by 4 bases, with the junction holding 3 bases beyond the gene matches. CDR1 SGHRS and CDR2 YFSETQ were looked up in the germline V gene. Inclusive of the bounding cysteine and phenylalanine, the CDR3 is 15 residues long. The retained sequence is limited to the CDR3, 45 bases, with the frame set at the first base.

A note on this clone: The antigen this receptor binds is unknown. Within one base of it there is no much larger clone, and no base qualities were kept.

Paper-wide results and their limitations: T-cell infiltration was lower in brain metastases than in primary tumors (P < 0.001). TCR repertoires were found to be largely shared between paired brain metastases and primary tumors, although sparse T-cell densities were observed in the brain metastases. T-cell clones appeared expanded in roughly 64% of brain metastases relative to the matched primary tumors.

This chain is built from TRBV5-1 and TRBJ2-3, with 9 bases matching TRBD2. The clonotype comes from a donor at least 40 years old with non-small cell lung cancer. Material: tissue from a brain metastasis. The meaning of the sample's cell subset or site label: resected brain metastasis paired with primary lung tumor. Here is the DNA: TGCGCCAGCAGCTTGGGTGCGGGAGGGGCAGATACGCAGTATTTT. Translated, it gives CASSLGAGGADTQYF.